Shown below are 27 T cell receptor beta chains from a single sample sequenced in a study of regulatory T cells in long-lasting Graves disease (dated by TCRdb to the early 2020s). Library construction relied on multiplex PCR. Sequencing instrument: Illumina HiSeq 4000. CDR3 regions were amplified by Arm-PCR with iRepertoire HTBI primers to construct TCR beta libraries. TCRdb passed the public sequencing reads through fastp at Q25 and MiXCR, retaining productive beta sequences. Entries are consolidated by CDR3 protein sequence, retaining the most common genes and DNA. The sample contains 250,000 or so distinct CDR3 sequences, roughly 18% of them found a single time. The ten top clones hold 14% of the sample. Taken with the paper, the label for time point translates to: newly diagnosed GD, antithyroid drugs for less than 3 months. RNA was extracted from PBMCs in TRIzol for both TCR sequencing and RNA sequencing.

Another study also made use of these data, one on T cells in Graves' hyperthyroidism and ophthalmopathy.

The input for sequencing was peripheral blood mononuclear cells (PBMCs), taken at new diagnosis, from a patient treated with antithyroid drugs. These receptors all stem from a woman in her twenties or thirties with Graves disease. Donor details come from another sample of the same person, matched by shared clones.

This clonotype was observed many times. CDR3 in DNA: TGCGCCAGCACCCCCGGGGGGGGCTTCGGTGAGCAGTTCTTC. Protein product: CASTPGGGFGEQFF. The chain is built from TRBV5-1 and TRBJ2-1; 8 bases are shared with TRBD2. Looked up from germline, CDR1 is SGHRS and CDR2 is YFSETQ. V gave up 6 bases and J gave up 9 bases; unmatched junction bases: 11. The CDR3 is made up of 14 amino acids.

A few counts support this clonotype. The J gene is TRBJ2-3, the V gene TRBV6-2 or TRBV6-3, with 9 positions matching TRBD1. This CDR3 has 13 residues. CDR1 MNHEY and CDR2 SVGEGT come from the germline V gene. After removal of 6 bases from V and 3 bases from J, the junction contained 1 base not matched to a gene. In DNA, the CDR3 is TGTGCCAGCAGAGGACAGGGGACAGATACGCAGTATTTT. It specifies CASRGQGTDTQYF.

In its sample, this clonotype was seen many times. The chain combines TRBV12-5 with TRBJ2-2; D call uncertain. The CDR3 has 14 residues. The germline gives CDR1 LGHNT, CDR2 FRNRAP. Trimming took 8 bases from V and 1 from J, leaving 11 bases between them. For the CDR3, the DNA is TGTGCTAGTCGCCCGGACCGGAACACCGGGGAGCTGTTTTTT. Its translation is CASRPDRNTGELFF.

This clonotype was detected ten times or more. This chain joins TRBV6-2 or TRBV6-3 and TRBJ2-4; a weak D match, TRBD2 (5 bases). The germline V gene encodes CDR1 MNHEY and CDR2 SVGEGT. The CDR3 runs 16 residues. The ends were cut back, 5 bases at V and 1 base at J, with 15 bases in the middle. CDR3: CASSDTFGVAKNIQYF. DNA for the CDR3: TGTGCCAGCAGTGATACCTTCGGGGTTGCCAAAAACATTCAGTACTTC.

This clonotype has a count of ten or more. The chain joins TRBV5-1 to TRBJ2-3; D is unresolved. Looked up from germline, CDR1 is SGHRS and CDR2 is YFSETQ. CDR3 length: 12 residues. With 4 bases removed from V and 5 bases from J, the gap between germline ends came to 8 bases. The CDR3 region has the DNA TGCGCCAGCAGCCCGGTGGAAGATACGCAGTATTTT. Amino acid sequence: CASSPVEDTQYF.

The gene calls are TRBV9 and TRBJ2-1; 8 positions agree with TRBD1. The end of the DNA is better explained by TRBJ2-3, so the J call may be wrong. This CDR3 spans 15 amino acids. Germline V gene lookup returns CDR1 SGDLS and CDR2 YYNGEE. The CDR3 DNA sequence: TGTGCCAGCAGCCTAAGACAGGGGCGCTCCGATACGCAGTATTTT. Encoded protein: CASSLRQGRSDTQYF.

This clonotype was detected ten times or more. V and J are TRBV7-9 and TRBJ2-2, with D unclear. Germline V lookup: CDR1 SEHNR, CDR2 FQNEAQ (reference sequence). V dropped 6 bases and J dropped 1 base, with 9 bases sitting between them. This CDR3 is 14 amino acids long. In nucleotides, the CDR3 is TGTGCCAGCAGACCCTCCCAGAACACCGGGGAGCTGTTTTTT. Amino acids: CASRPSQNTGELFF.

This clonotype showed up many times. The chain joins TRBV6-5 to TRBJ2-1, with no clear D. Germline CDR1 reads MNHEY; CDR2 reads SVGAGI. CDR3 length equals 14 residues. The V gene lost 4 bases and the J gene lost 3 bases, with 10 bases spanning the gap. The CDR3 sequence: CASSLLGSYNEQFF. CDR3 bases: TGTGCCAGCAGTTTGTTAGGTAGCTACAATGAGCAGTTCTTC.

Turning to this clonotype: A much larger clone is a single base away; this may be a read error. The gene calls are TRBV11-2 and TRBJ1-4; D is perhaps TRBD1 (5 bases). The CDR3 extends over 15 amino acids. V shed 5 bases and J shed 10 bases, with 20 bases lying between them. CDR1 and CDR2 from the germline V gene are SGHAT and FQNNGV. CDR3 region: CASSMGTAGGGKLFF. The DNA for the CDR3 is TGTGCCAGCAGCATGGGGACGGCCGGGGGGGGAAAACTGTTTTTT.

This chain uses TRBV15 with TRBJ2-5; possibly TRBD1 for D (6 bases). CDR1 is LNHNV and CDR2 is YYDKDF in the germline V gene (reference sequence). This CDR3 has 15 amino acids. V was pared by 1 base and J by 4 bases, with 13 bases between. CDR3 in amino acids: CATSRVNRVAETQYF. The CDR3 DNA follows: TGTGCCACCAGCAGAGTAAACAGGGTCGCAGAGACCCAGTACTTC.

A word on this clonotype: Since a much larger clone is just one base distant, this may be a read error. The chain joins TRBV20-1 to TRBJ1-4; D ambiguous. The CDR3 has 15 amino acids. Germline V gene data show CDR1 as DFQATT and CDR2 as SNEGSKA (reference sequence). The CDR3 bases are TGCAGTGCTAGAGGGACTTTTCGCAGGACTGAAAAACCGTTTTTT. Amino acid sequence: CSARGTFRRTEKPFF.

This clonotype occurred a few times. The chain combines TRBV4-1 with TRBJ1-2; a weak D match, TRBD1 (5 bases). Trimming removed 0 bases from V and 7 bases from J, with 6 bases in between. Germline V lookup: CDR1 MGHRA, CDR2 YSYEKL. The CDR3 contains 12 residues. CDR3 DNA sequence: TGCGCCAGCAGCCAAGAGGGGGTTGGCTACACCTTC. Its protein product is CASSQEGVGYTF.

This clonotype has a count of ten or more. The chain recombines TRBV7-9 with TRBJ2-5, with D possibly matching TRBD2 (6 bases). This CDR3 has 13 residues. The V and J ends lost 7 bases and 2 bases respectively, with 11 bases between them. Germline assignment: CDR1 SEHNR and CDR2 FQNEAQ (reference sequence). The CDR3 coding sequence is TGTGCCAGCAATACCGGGGGACAAGAGACCCAGTACTTC. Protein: CASNTGGQETQYF.

The CDR3 is CAISVIQGPEVEAFF. In nucleotides, the CDR3 is TGTGCCATCAGTGTCATACAGGGTCCTGAAGTGGAAGCTTTCTTT. The V call is TRBV10-3, the J call TRBJ1-1; possible D gene TRBD1, 6 bases. This CDR3 has 15 residues. The germline CDR1 and CDR2 sequences are ENHRY and SYGVKD. The V end lost 4 bases, the J end lost 8 bases, and 20 bases lay between the germline ends.

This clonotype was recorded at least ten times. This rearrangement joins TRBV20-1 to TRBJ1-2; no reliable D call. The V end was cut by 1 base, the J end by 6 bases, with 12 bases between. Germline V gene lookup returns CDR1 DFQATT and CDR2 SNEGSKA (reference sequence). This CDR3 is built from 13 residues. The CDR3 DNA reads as TGCAGTGCTAGAGTTCCCGGTGAGGATGGCTACACCTTC. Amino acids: CSARVPGEDGYTF.

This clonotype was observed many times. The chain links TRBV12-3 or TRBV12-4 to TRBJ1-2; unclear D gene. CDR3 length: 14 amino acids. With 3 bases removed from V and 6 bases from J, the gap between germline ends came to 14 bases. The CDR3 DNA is TGTGCCAGCAGTTTCCCCGGGATAACGGATGGCTACACCTTC. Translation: CASSFPGITDGYTF.

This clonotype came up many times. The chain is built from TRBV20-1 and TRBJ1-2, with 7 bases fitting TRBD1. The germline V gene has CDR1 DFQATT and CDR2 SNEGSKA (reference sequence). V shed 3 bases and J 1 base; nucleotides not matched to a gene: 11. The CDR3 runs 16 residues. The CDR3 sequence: CSASRGGPANNYGYTF. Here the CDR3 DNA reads TGCAGTGCTAGCCGAGGGGGCCCCGCTAATAACTATGGCTACACCTTC.

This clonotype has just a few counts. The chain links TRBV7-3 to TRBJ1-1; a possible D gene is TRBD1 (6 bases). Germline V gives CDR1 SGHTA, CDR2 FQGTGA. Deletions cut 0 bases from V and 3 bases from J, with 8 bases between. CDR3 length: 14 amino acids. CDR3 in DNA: TGTGCCAGCAGCTTAACGAACAGGGACACTGAAGCTTTCTTT. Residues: CASSLTNRDTEAFF.

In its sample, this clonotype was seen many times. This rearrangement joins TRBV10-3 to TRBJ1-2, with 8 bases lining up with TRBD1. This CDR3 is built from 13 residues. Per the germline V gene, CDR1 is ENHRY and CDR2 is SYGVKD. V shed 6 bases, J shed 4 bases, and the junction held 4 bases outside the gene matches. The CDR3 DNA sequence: TGTGCCATCAGGGGACAGGCTAGCTATGGCTACACCTTC. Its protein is CAIRGQASYGYTF.

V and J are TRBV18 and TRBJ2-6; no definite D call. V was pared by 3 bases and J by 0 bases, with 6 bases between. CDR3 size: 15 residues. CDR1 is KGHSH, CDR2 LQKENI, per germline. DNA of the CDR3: TGTGCCAGCTCACCCGACGGCTCTGGGGCCAACGTCCTGACTTTC. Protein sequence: CASSPDGSGANVLTF.

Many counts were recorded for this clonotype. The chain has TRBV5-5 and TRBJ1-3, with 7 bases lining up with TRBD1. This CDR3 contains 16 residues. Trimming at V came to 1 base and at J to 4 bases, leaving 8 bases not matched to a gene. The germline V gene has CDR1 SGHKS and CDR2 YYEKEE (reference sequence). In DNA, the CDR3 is TGTGCCAGCAGCTTGACGCGACAGGGATACGGAAACACCATATATTTT. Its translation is CASSLTRQGYGNTIYF.

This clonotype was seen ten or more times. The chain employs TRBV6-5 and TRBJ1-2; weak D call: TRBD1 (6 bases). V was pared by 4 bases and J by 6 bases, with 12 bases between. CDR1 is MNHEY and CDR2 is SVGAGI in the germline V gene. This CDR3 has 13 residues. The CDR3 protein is CASSSTGINGYTF. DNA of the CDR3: TGTGCCAGCAGTTCCACAGGGATCAATGGCTACACCTTC.

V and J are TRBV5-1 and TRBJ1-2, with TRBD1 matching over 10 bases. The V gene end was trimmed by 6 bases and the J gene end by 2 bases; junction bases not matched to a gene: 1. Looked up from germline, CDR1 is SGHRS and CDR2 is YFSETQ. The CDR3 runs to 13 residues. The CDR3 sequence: CASMTGGNYGYTF. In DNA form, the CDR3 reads TGCGCCAGCATGACAGGGGGCAACTATGGCTACACCTTC. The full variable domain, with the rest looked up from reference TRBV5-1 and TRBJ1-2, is KAGVTQTPRYLIKTRGQQVTLSCSPISGHRSVSWYQQTPGQGLQFLFEYFSETQRNKGNFPGRFSGRQFSNSRSEMNVSTLELGDSALYLCASMTGGNYGYTFGSGTRLTVV.

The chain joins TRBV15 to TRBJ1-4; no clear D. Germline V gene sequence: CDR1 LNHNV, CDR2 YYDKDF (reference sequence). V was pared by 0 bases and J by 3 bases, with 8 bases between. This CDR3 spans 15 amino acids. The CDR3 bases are TGTGCCACCAGCAGAGATCGGCGGCCTAATGAAAAACTGTTTTTT. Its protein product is CATSRDRRPNEKLFF.

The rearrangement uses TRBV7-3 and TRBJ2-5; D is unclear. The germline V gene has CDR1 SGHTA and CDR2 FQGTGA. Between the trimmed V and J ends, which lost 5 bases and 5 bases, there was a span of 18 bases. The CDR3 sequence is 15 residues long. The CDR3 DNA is TGTGCCAGCAGCCCTTCCAGCGCTCGACTGGAGACCCAGTACTTC. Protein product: CASSPSSARLETQYF.

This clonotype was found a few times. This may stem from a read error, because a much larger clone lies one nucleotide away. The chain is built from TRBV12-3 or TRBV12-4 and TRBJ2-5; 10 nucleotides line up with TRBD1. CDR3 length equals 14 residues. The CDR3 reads CASSFGQGGEIQYF. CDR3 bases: TGTGCCAGCAGTTTTGGACAGGGGGGAGAGATCCAGTACTTC.

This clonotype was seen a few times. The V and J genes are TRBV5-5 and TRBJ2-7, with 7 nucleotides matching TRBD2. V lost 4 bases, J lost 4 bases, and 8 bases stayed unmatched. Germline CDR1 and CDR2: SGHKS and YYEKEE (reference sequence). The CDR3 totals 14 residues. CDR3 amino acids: CASSQHAAGYEQYF. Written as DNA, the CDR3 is TGTGCCAGCAGCCAGCACGCAGCGGGGTACGAGCAGTACTTC.